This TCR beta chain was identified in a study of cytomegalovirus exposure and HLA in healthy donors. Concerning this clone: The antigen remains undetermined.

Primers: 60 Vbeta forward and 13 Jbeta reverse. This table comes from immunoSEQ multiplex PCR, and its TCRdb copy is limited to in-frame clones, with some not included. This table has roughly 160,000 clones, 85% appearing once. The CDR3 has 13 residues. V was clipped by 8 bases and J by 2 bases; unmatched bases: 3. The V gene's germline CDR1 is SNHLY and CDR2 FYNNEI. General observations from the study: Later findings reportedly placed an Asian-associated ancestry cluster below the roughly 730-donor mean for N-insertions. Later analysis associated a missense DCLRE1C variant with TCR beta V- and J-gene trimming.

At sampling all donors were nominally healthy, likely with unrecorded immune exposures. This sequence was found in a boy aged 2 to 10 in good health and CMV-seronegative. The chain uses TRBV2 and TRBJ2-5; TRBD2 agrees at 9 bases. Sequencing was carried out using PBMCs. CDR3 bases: TGTGCCAGCTCTAGCGGGGCGCAAGAGACCCAGTACTTC. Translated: CASSSGAQETQYF. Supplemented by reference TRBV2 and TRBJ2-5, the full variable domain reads EPEVTQTPSHQVTQMGQEVILRCVPISNHLYFYWYRQILGQKVEFLVSFYNNEISEKSEIFDDQFSVERPDGSNFTLKIRSTKLEDSAMYFCASSSGAQETQYFGPGTRLLVL.